This TCR beta chain was profiled in a study of T cells in localized non-small cell lung cancer. Generated by immunoSEQ multiplex PCR, the TCRdb table keeps only in-frame clones and is missing some. The data hold about 1,100 clones, with around 35% observed a single time. This TCR derives from a male donor at least 60 years old with stage I lung adenocarcinoma. This specimen was normal lung tissue next to the tumor, taken before any cancer treatment.

The CDR3 loop reads CASSDGTSGGAYEQFF. The CDR3 nucleotides are TGTGCCAGCAGCGACGGGACTAGCGGGGGGGCCTATGAGCAGTTCTTC. This chain connects TRBV11-3 to TRBJ2-1; 16 bases agree with TRBD2. Looked up from germline, CDR1 is SGHNT and CDR2 is YENEEA. This CDR3 has 16 residues. Trimming at V came to 5 bases and at J to 8 bases, leaving 6 bases not matched to a gene.